These 26 T cell receptor beta chains were all obtained from the same sample, sequenced in a study of OX40 agonist ivuxolimab in advanced cancers. Libraries were made using the immunoSEQ multiplex PCR assay. This is the immuneACCESS table as TCRdb keeps it, with only in-frame sequences that have V and J called. A part of the clones is gone; compared with another copy, unresolved V genes explain less than half, and the rest is unexplained. The sample records over 95,000 clones, 95% to 97% of which are singletons. The ten largest account for 2% to 2.5% of the sample. Specimen: CD4+ or CD8+ T cells sorted from blood, collected in a trial of the OX40 agonist ivuxolimab. Source of these receptors: an adult with an advanced solid tumor such as melanoma, head and neck, liver or kidney cancer.

This clone was picked up one time. This sample also contains other DNA sequences that code for the same CDR3. V usage is TRBV13 and J usage is TRBJ2-7; the D gene is possibly TRBD2 (6 bases). This CDR3 has 13 amino acids. Germline V lookup: CDR1 PRHDT, CDR2 FYEKMQ (reference sequence). The V end lost 3 bases, the J end lost 1 base, and 7 bases lay between the germline ends. The CDR3 sequence is CASSLGGSYEQYF. CDR3 DNA: TGTGCCAGCAGCTTGGGAGGTTCCTACGAGCAGTACTTC.

On this clone: An end of the junction differs from the germline gene, which may be a read error. This chain uses TRBV14 with TRBJ2-3; no definite D call. The CDR3 totals 12 residues. The V gene's germline CDR1 is SGHDN and CDR2 FVKESK. CDR3 coding DNA: TGTGCCAGCAGCGACTCCACATATACGCAGTATTTT. Protein sequence: CASSDSTYTQYF.

The gene calls are TRBV4-2 and TRBJ1-1; 8 nucleotides align to TRBD1. CDR1 is LGHNA, CDR2 YNFKEQ, per germline. The V and J ends lost 4 bases and 6 bases, in that order; junction bases with no gene match: 10. CDR3 length: 15 amino acids. CDR3: CASSPGTGDIAEAFF. CDR3 DNA sequence: TGTGCCAGCAGCCCCGGGACAGGAGATATAGCTGAAGCTTTCTTT.

The chain uses TRBV9 and TRBJ1-4; D unresolved. The CDR3 is 12 amino acids. Germline lookup yields CDR1 SGDLS and CDR2 YYNGEE. V lost 4 bases to trimming and J lost 10 bases, with 11 bases between them. CDR3 region: CASSSTGGKLFF. CDR3 DNA: TGTGCCAGCAGCTCGACCGGTGGAAAACTGTTTTTT.

The chain links TRBV19 to TRBJ1-2; D gene ambiguous. Germline V CDR1 and CDR2: LNHDA, SQIVND (reference sequence). The V end was cut by 5 bases, the J end by 0 bases, with 10 bases between. There are 14 residues in the CDR3. CDR3 sequence reads: CASSDGPANYGYTF. The CDR3, as DNA: TGTGCCAGTAGTGATGGACCGGCTAACTATGGCTACACCTTC.

V gene TRBV4-3 combines with J gene TRBJ2-7; the D gene is possibly TRBD1 (5 bases). Trimming left V 1 base short and J 3 bases short, with 10 bases between. CDR1 and CDR2 from the germline V gene are LGHNA and YSLEER. The CDR3 is 14 amino acids. This CDR3 reads CASSQGRVGYEQYF. The CDR3 DNA sequence: TGCGCCAGCAGCCAAGGCAGGGTTGGCTACGAGCAGTACTTC.

In this sample, this clone turned up once. The rearrangement links TRBV5-8 to TRBJ1-1; D remains unclear. The germline CDR1 and CDR2 sequences are SGHTS and YDEGEE. The CDR3 consists of 11 residues. V lost 4 bases to trimming and J lost 1 base, with 2 bases between them. The CDR3 protein is CASSPNTEAFF. The CDR3 DNA sequence: TGTGCCAGCAGCCCGAACACTGAAGCTTTCTTT.

This chain joins TRBV6-1 and TRBJ2-7; a possible D gene is TRBD2 (6 bases). Germline CDR1 reads MNHNS; CDR2 reads SASEGT. The germline V and J ends were trimmed by 2 bases and 2 bases, with 13 bases remaining between them. The CDR3 covers 15 residues. DNA of the CDR3: TGTGCCAGCAGTGAAATGAGGCGGGGACCCTACGAGCAGTACTTC. Residues: CASSEMRRGPYEQYF.

A few counts support this clone. This chain uses TRBV7-6 with TRBJ2-7; 8 nucleotides align to TRBD1. Germline V gene data show CDR1 as SGHVS and CDR2 as FNYEAQ. The V and J ends lost 0 bases and 5 bases, in that order; junction bases with no gene match: 6. This CDR3 contains 15 residues. The CDR3 DNA sequence: TGTGCCAGCAGCTTAGCGACCGGACAGGGTCACGAGCAGTACTTC. Translated, it gives CASSLATGQGHEQYF.

J is TRBJ1-1 and V is TRBV28, with D perhaps matching TRBD1 (5 bases). V was cut by 6 bases and J by 1 base, with 9 bases left in between. This CDR3 comprises 13 residues. The V gene's germline CDR1 is MDHEN and CDR2 SYDVKM. This CDR3 reads CASRRDPNTEAFF. The CDR3 region has the DNA TGTGCCAGCAGAAGGGACCCGAACACTGAAGCTTTCTTT.

This chain links TRBV19 with TRBJ1-1; D not resolved. CDR3 size: 15 residues. The ends were cut back, 3 bases at V and 3 bases at J, with 14 bases in the middle. CDR1 LNHDA and CDR2 SQIVND come from the germline V gene (reference sequence). The CDR3 bases are TGTGCCAGTAGTATTGCGTATCTCGGACACACTGAAGCTTTCTTT. This codes for CASSIAYLGHTEAFF.

CDR3 nucleotide sequence: TGTGCCAGCAGCTCTAGATCTAACTTTTACGAGCAGTACTTC. Amino acid sequence: CASSSRSNFYEQYF. The chain combines TRBV7-9 with TRBJ2-7; D remains unclear. Germline V CDR1 and CDR2: SEHNR, FQNEAQ (reference sequence). V shed 4 bases and J shed 4 bases, with 14 bases lying between them. CDR3 size: 14 residues.

The rearrangement uses TRBV7-3 and TRBJ2-1, with 10 bases fitting TRBD2. V lost 4 bases and J lost 5; bases outside the gene matches: 17. The CDR3 consists of 19 residues. Germline V gives CDR1 SGHTA, CDR2 FQGTGA. CDR3 residues: CASSSTAGNLAGVHNEQFF. The DNA of the CDR3 is TGTGCCAGCAGCTCCACCGCAGGCAATCTAGCGGGAGTCCACAATGAGCAGTTCTTC.

This chain joins TRBV5-6 and TRBJ2-7, with D uncertain. Trimming removed 4 bases from V and 0 bases from J, with 5 bases in between. Germline V CDR1 and CDR2: SGHDT, YYEEEE. The CDR3 is 12 amino acids. This CDR3 is CASSPSSYEQYF. The CDR3 DNA follows: TGTGCCAGCAGCCCCAGCTCCTACGAGCAGTACTTC.

This clone was seen a single time. The chain employs TRBV5-4 and TRBJ2-3; D unresolved. CDR1 is SGHNT and CDR2 is YYREEE in the germline V gene (reference sequence). This CDR3 spans 12 amino acids. The V end was cut by 7 bases, the J end by 8 bases, with 14 bases between. The CDR3 loop reads CASEKGSGTQYF. The CDR3 DNA sequence: TGTGCCAGCGAGAAGGGATCAGGTACGCAGTATTTT.

This chain links TRBV6-6 with TRBJ2-2; no definite D call. The CDR3 contains 13 residues. Germline lookup yields CDR1 MNHNY and CDR2 SVGAGI (reference sequence). V lost 0 bases and J 5 bases, leaving 4 bases between the germline ends. The CDR3 here is CASSYSHTGELFF. For the CDR3, the DNA is TGTGCCAGCAGTTACTCGCATACCGGGGAGCTGTTTTTT.

This chain joins TRBV19 and TRBJ1-1, with D hard to call. CDR3 size: 11 residues. The germline gives CDR1 LNHDA, CDR2 SQIVND (reference sequence). V was clipped by 6 bases and J by 7 bases, with 9 bases between them. This chain's CDR3 is CASRYRHEAFF. The CDR3 DNA follows: TGTGCCAGTAGGTACCGGCATGAAGCTTTCTTT.

V is TRBV7-8 and J is TRBJ1-1; 7 bases match TRBD1. Germline V gene lookup returns CDR1 SGHVS and CDR2 FQNEAQ. The CDR3 covers 13 residues. V lost 1 base, J lost 11 bases, and 7 bases stayed unmatched. As DNA, the CDR3 is TGTGCCAGCAGCTTAGACCAGGGGGTTGGGGCTTTCTTT. It is translated as CASSLDQGVGAFF.

The chain is built from TRBV5-8 and TRBJ1-1, with 8 bases that match TRBD1. This CDR3 comprises 14 residues. V lost 5 bases, J lost 7 bases, and 10 bases stayed unmatched. Germline CDR1 and CDR2: SGHTS and YDEGEE. CDR3 bases: TGTGCCAGCAGGCTCCCACAGGGGGTGGGTGAAGCTTTCTTT. Protein: CASRLPQGVGEAFF.

The rearrangement uses TRBV11-2 and TRBJ1-1; D gene unclear. Germline values: CDR1 SGHAT, CDR2 FQNNGV. This CDR3 has 14 amino acids. V lost 3 bases to trimming and J lost 0 bases, with 8 bases between them. The CDR3 sequence is CASSLGRMNTEAFF. As DNA, the CDR3 is TGTGCCAGCAGCTTGGGCAGAATGAACACTGAAGCTTTCTTT.

The CDR3 DNA reads as TGTGCCAGCAGCTTACTCCAGGGGGTAGATACGCAGTATTTT. It codes for CASSLLQGVDTQYF. The V gene is TRBV7-9, the J gene TRBJ2-3; 7 nucleotides line up with TRBD1. Losses at the gene ends were 2 bases for V and 5 bases for J; bases not matched to a gene: 4. CDR1 is SEHNR and CDR2 is FQNEAQ in the germline V gene (reference sequence). The CDR3 runs to 14 residues.

This chain links TRBV6-1 with TRBJ2-7, with D tentatively TRBD2 (5 bases). CDR1 is MNHNS, CDR2 SASEGT, per germline. The CDR3 has 13 residues. Trimming left V 8 bases short and J 2 bases short, with 13 bases between. CDR3 sequence reads: CASGGQPTYEQYF. Here the CDR3 DNA reads TGTGCCAGCGGAGGCCAGCCGACCTACGAGCAGTACTTC.

CDR3 bases: TGTGCCAGCAGCTTAGTTAGCGGCGAGAATGAGCAGTTCTTC. Its translation: CASSLVSGENEQFF. V and J are TRBV7-9 and TRBJ2-1; TRBD2 might be the D (6 bases). CDR1 is SEHNR, CDR2 FQNEAQ, per germline (reference sequence). V was clipped by 1 base and J by 7 bases, with 11 bases between them. This CDR3 has 14 amino acids.

This clone was picked up one time. The V gene is TRBV5-6, the J gene TRBJ1-5, with D possibly being TRBD1 (5 bases). V was shortened by 0 bases and J by 0 bases, with 7 bases between the two germline ends. Germline lookup yields CDR1 SGHDT and CDR2 YYEEEE. CDR3 length: 15 amino acids. CDR3: CASSLAGLSNQPQHF. In DNA, the CDR3 is TGTGCCAGCAGCTTGGCGGGACTTAGCAATCAGCCCCAGCATTTT. The full variable domain, completed using reference TRBV5-6 and TRBJ1-5, is DAGVTQSPTHLIKTRGQQVTLRCSPKSGHDTVSWYQQALGQGPQFIFQYYEEEERQRGNFPDRFSGHQFPNYSSELNVNALLLGDSALYLCASSLAGLSNQPQHFGDGTRLSIL.

V gene TRBV19 combines with J gene TRBJ2-1; a weak D match, TRBD2 (6 bases). Germline V lookup: CDR1 LNHDA, CDR2 SQIVND (reference sequence). This CDR3 has 16 amino acids. V lost 1 base and J lost 2, with 12 bases in between. The DNA for the CDR3 is TGTGCCAGTAGTATAGTAGGCGGGAATACCTACAATGAGCAGTTCTTC. Residues: CASSIVGGNTYNEQFF.

The V and J genes are TRBV5-4 and TRBJ2-3; 8 bases agree with TRBD1. Per the germline V gene, CDR1 is SGHNT and CDR2 is YYREEE (reference sequence). J gave up 3 bases and V 0 bases, and 6 bases lay outside the gene matches. This CDR3 comprises 16 residues. The CDR3 DNA sequence: TGTGCCAGCAGCTTGGTTTCAGGGGGCCGGACAGATACGCAGTATTTT. It is translated as CASSLVSGGRTDTQYF. The whole variable domain, remainder taken from reference TRBV5-4 and TRBJ2-3, is ETGVTQSPTHLIKTRGQQVTLRCSSQSGHNTVSWYQQALGQGPQFIFQYYREEENGRGNFPPRFSGLQFPNYSSELNVNALELDDSALYLCASSLVSGGRTDTQYFGPGTRLTVL.